This T cell receptor (beta chain) was sequenced for a study of T cells in Graves' hyperthyroidism and ophthalmopathy. The overall study: Peripheral blood specimens were obtained at initial diagnosis, prior to any treatment.

Germline V gene sequence: CDR1 MGHRA, CDR2 YSYEKL. CDR3 length: 16 residues. V was pared by 3 bases and J by 1 base, with 13 bases between. RNA transcripts were the template for amplifying TCR beta CDR3 regions. First-round RT-PCR targeting the TCR CDR3 was performed with the HTBI primer set. TCRdb redid the calling of the multiplex PCR reads with MiXCR, one entry per CDR3 protein. The sample lists about 400,000 distinct CDR3 sequences, around an eighth occurring once. The specimen sequenced was blood. This sequence joins TRBV4-1 and TRBJ1-3; D is uncertain. The receptor comes from a man in his forties or fifties with Graves' ophthalmopathy. CDR3 nucleotides: TGCGCCAGCAGCCAGCTGGACTCCAGATCTGGAAACACCATATATTTT. This translates into CASSQLDSRSGNTIYF.